The 4 T cell receptor beta chains below come from one sample, sequenced in a study of T cell responses to AZD1222 COVID-19 vaccine. Profiled with immunoSEQ multiplex PCR; TCRdb holds only in-frame clones, not every one. The data hold about 140,000 clones, with approximately 90% observed a single time. The source was peripheral blood, collected on day 0 of AZD1222 vaccination. The receptors were sampled from an adult in good health.

J is TRBJ1-2 and V is TRBV25-1; 7 bases fit TRBD1. V trimming: 7 bases; J trimming: 2 bases; junction bases outside the gene matches: 4. CDR3 length: 13 residues. Germline V CDR1 and CDR2: MGHDK, SYGVNS. The CDR3 spells CASTMGQNYGYTF. The CDR3 bases are TGTGCCAGCACCATGGGACAGAACTATGGCTACACCTTC.

The sample holds one count of this clone. The CDR3 coding sequence is TGTGCCAGCAGCCCCATGGGCGGGAGGAGCGATGAGCAGTTCTTC. It codes for CASSPMGGRSDEQFF. V usage is TRBV9 and J usage is TRBJ2-1; 8 bases agree with TRBD2. V dropped 4 bases and J dropped 8; count of bases not matched to a gene: 11. The CDR3 extends over 15 amino acids. Germline V gene sequence: CDR1 SGDLS, CDR2 YYNGEE.

The chain combines TRBV11-2 with TRBJ1-1, with 9 bases matching TRBD1. Germline CDR1 and CDR2: SGHAT and FQNNGV. V gave up 5 bases and J gave up 5 bases; unmatched junction bases: 6. This CDR3 contains 14 residues. DNA for the CDR3: TGTGCCAGCAGCCTGGGACAGGGAGGGACTGAAGCTTTCTTT. It codes for CASSLGQGGTEAFF.

The gene calls are TRBV18 and TRBJ2-2; 8 bases line up with TRBD1. The germline CDR1 and CDR2 sequences are KGHSH and LQKENI. J gave up 4 bases and V 2 bases, and 9 bases lay outside the gene matches. The CDR3 length is 17 residues. CDR3 nucleotide sequence: TGTGCCAGCTCACCATCGAGGACAGGGCTTTTCACCGGGGAGCTGTTTTTT. Translation gives CASSPSRTGLFTGELFF.